This record concerns one T cell receptor beta chain sequence. The data were obtained in a study of blood T cell repertoires in COVID-19. Looked up from germline, CDR1 is SGHTA and CDR2 is FQGNSA. V lost 2 bases, J lost 3 bases, and 13 bases lay in between. The CDR3 has 15 amino acids. The assay was immunoSEQ multiplex PCR, and TCRdb's table has in-frame clones only and misses some. The sample yields approximately 450,000 clones, over 75% seen once. The V and J genes are TRBV7-2 and TRBJ1-2; D ambiguous. This receptor was obtained from a man aged 30-40 years who had recovered from COVID-19. Sequenced input: PBMCs or T cells enriched from blood (not recorded which). The CDR3 spells CASSLSGGSDYGYTF. CDR3 bases: TGTGCCAGCAGCTTATCGGGAGGCAGCGACTATGGCTACACCTTC.